Listed below are T cell receptor beta chains from one sample, sequenced in a study of cytomegalovirus exposure and HLA in healthy donors. Measured with immunoSEQ multiplex PCR; TCRdb has only the in-frame clones, and not every one. The sample includes 150,000 to 200,000 clones, roughly 91% of them seen just once. Sequences were obtained from PBMCs. These receptors were collected from a man aged 18 to 30 in good health and CMV-seronegative. Each CDR3 is given with its conserved first and last residue. D genes are given only for firm matches. Not every row has a clone size; where given, it reads once, few, many or a size class.

clone size: -
D gene: TRBD2
V gene: TRBV28
J gene: TRBJ2-3
CDR3 DNA: TGTGCCAGCTCGGGACTAGCGGGAGTCGGCACAGATACGCAGTATTTT
CDR3 protein: CASSGLAGVGTDTQYF

clone size: -
D gene: TRBD2
V gene: TRBV13
J gene: TRBJ2-7
CDR3 DNA: TGTGCCAGCAGCTTCACTAGCGGGCGTAACGACTACGAGCAGTACTTC
CDR3 protein: CASSFTSGRNDYEQYF

clone size: -
D gene: -
V gene: TRBV6-4
J gene: TRBJ1-1
CDR3 DNA: TGTGCCAGCAGCCGGGAGAGGGGCACTGAAGCTTTCTTT
CDR3 protein: CASSRERGTEAFF

clone size: -
D gene: -
V gene: TRBV4-3
J gene: TRBJ2-7
CDR3 DNA: TGCGCCAGCAGCCACAGCGCGACACAGGTCTACGAGCAGTACTTC
CDR3 protein: CASSHSATQVYEQYF

clone size: -
D gene: TRBD2
V gene: TRBV6-6
J gene: TRBJ2-5
CDR3 DNA: TGTGCCAGCAGGCGAGACCTAGCGGGAGGAGAGACCCAGTACTTC
CDR3 protein: CASRRDLAGGETQYF

clone size: -
D gene: -
V gene: TRBV19
J gene: TRBJ1-4
CDR3 DNA: TGTGCCAGTCGATGGTCAGCTAATGAAAAACTGTTTTTT
CDR3 protein: CASRWSANEKLFF

clone size: -
D gene: TRBD2
V gene: TRBV4-3
J gene: TRBJ2-7
CDR3 DNA: TGCGCCAGCAGCCATGCACTAGCGGGAGCTTACGAGCAGTACTTC
CDR3 protein: CASSHALAGAYEQYF

clone size: -
D gene: -
V gene: TRBV27
J gene: TRBJ2-3
CDR3 DNA: TGTGCCAGCAGTTTGGGGCGACGAGTGACAGATACGCAGTATTTT
CDR3 protein: CASSLGRRVTDTQYF

clone size: -
D gene: -
V gene: TRBV20-1
J gene: TRBJ1-1
CDR3 DNA: -
CDR3 protein: CSAVGQGTFF

clone size: -
D gene: TRBD2
V gene: TRBV7-2
J gene: TRBJ2-7
CDR3 DNA: TGTGCCAGCAGCCTGAGCGGGGGGACCTACGAGCAGTACTTC
CDR3 protein: CASSLSGGTYEQYF

clone size: once
D gene: TRBD2
V gene: TRBV19
J gene: TRBJ2-7
CDR3 DNA: TGTGCCAGTAGTATCACGGGAGGGAGCTACGAGCAGTACTTC
CDR3 protein: CASSITGGSYEQYF

clone size: -
D gene: -
V gene: TRBV4-1
J gene: TRBJ1-1
CDR3 DNA: TGCGCCAGCAGCCAAGATCCAGGGGTCGGTATTGAAGCTTTCTTT
CDR3 protein: CASSQDPGVGIEAFF

clone size: -
D gene: TRBD1
V gene: TRBV27
J gene: TRBJ1-1
CDR3 DNA: TGTGCCAGCAGTACGTGGACAGGGAGAGGCACTGAAGCTTTCTTT
CDR3 protein: CASSTWTGRGTEAFF

clone size: -
D gene: TRBD2
V gene: TRBV13
J gene: TRBJ2-4
CDR3 DNA: TGTGCCAGCAGCTTTCCTAGCGGGGGTCTAGCCAAAAACATTCAGTACTTC
CDR3 protein: CASSFPSGGLAKNIQYF

clone size: -
D gene: TRBD2
V gene: TRBV19
J gene: TRBJ2-7
CDR3 DNA: TGTGCCAGTAGGAACCTGCTAGCGGGGGAATACGAGCAGTACTTC
CDR3 protein: CASRNLLAGEYEQYF

clone size: -
D gene: -
V gene: TRBV5-1
J gene: TRBJ2-4
CDR3 DNA: TGCGCCAGCAGCTTGGACGGGGGGCTCGGAGCCAAAAACATTCAGTACTTC
CDR3 protein: CASSLDGGLGAKNIQYF

clone size: -
D gene: -
V gene: TRBV19
J gene: TRBJ2-1
CDR3 DNA: TGTGCCAGTAGTACTCAGGGGATCTCCTACAATGAGCAGTTCTTC
CDR3 protein: CASSTQGISYNEQFF

clone size: -
D gene: TRBD1
V gene: TRBV7-2
J gene: TRBJ1-1
CDR3 DNA: TGTGCCAGCAGCTTCCAGGGGACAGGTGAAGCTTTCTTT
CDR3 protein: CASSFQGTGEAFF

clone size: -
D gene: -
V gene: TRBV5-1
J gene: TRBJ2-5
CDR3 DNA: TGCGCCAGCAGCTGGAGCGGCTTCCAAGAGACCCAGTACTTC
CDR3 protein: CASSWSGFQETQYF

clone size: -
D gene: TRBD1
V gene: TRBV6-1
J gene: TRBJ1-5
CDR3 DNA: TGTGCCAGCCGGACAGGGCTCAATCAGCCCCAGCATTTT
CDR3 protein: CASRTGLNQPQHF

clone size: -
D gene: TRBD1
V gene: TRBV28
J gene: TRBJ1-2
CDR3 DNA: TGTGCCAGCAGCTCCGGGACAGTGTATGGCTACACCTTC
CDR3 protein: CASSSGTVYGYTF

clone size: once
D gene: TRBD1
V gene: TRBV5-1
J gene: TRBJ2-1
CDR3 DNA: TGCGCCAGCAGTAGACGGACAGGTGGAGAAGATGAGCAGTTCTTC
CDR3 protein: CASSRRTGGEDEQFF

clone size: -
D gene: TRBD1
V gene: TRBV2
J gene: TRBJ1-1
CDR3 DNA: TGTGCCAGCGATGGGACAGGGGTTACTGAAGCTTTCTTT
CDR3 protein: CASDGTGVTEAFF

clone size: -
D gene: -
V gene: TRBV7-6
J gene: TRBJ2-1
CDR3 DNA: TGTGCCAGCAGCAAGGACAGACTTACACCCTACAATGAGCAGTTCTTC
CDR3 protein: CASSKDRLTPYNEQFF

clone size: few
D gene: TRBD1
V gene: TRBV27
J gene: TRBJ1-2
CDR3 DNA: TGTGCCAGCAGTACAGGGGGCGATAGCTACACCTTC
CDR3 protein: CASSTGGDSYTF

clone size: -
D gene: -
V gene: TRBV5-1
J gene: TRBJ1-2
CDR3 DNA: TGCGCCAGCACCCCTATAGTAGGAGACCCTAACTATGGCTACACCTTC
CDR3 protein: CASTPIVGDPNYGYTF

clone size: -
D gene: -
V gene: TRBV28
J gene: TRBJ1-2
CDR3 DNA: TGTGCCAGCAGTTTACCTGGGGCCTATGGCTACACCTTC
CDR3 protein: CASSLPGAYGYTF

clone size: -
D gene: TRBD1
V gene: TRBV5-6
J gene: TRBJ2-5
CDR3 DNA: TGTGCCAGCAGCTTGTCGTCAGGGGGCGAGACCCAGTACTTC
CDR3 protein: CASSLSSGGETQYF

clone size: -
D gene: TRBD2
V gene: TRBV5-1
J gene: TRBJ2-3
CDR3 DNA: TGCGCCAGCAGCTCTAAAGGGACTAGCGGGGGCCGGGGCACAGATACGCAGTATTTT
CDR3 protein: CASSSKGTSGGRGTDTQYF

clone size: -
D gene: TRBD2
V gene: TRBV30
J gene: TRBJ2-1
CDR3 DNA: TGTGCCTGGAGTGTAGGCGGGGGGGCCTTCAATGAGCAGTTCTTC
CDR3 protein: CAWSVGGGAFNEQFF

clone size: -
D gene: TRBD1
V gene: TRBV6-5
J gene: TRBJ2-1
CDR3 DNA: TGTGCCAGCAGTTACGACAGGGTCAACAATGAGCAGTTCTTC
CDR3 protein: CASSYDRVNNEQFF

clone size: -
D gene: TRBD2
V gene: TRBV14
J gene: TRBJ2-5
CDR3 DNA: TGTGCCAGCAGCCAAGGCGGGGAGGGGTGGCAGACCCAGTACTTC
CDR3 protein: CASSQGGEGWQTQYF

clone size: -
D gene: -
V gene: TRBV4-1
J gene: TRBJ1-5
CDR3 DNA: TGCGCCAGCAGTTGGCGGACAAGTAGCAATAATCAGCCCCAGCATTTT
CDR3 protein: CASSWRTSSNNQPQHF

clone size: few
D gene: -
V gene: TRBV2
J gene: TRBJ1-1
CDR3 DNA: TGTGCCAGCAGTGATGAGGTGGTAGCTTTCTTT
CDR3 protein: CASSDEVVAFF

clone size: -
D gene: -
V gene: TRBV12-5
J gene: TRBJ2-5
CDR3 DNA: TGTGCTAGTGGTTTGGGGACAGTAGGGCAAGAGACCCAGTACTTC
CDR3 protein: CASGLGTVGQETQYF

clone size: -
D gene: TRBD2
V gene: TRBV6-5
J gene: TRBJ2-3
CDR3 DNA: TGTGCCAGCAGCAAGAGCGGGGGGGCCACAGATACGCAGTATTTT
CDR3 protein: CASSKSGGATDTQYF

clone size: -
D gene: -
V gene: TRBV13
J gene: TRBJ2-2
CDR3 DNA: TGTGCCAGCAGCTTAAGTTGGGGGCGCGGGGAGCTGTTTTTT
CDR3 protein: CASSLSWGRGELFF

clone size: -
D gene: -
V gene: TRBV7-8
J gene: TRBJ2-3
CDR3 DNA: TGTGCCAGCAGCTTAGACTCACTCGGCACAGATACGCAGTATTTT
CDR3 protein: CASSLDSLGTDTQYF

clone size: -
D gene: TRBD1
V gene: TRBV25-1
J gene: TRBJ1-1
CDR3 DNA: TGTGCCAGCAGTGTGCCCGGGACAGACACTGAAGCTTTCTTT
CDR3 protein: CASSVPGTDTEAFF

clone size: -
D gene: -
V gene: TRBV11-1
J gene: TRBJ2-1
CDR3 DNA: TGTGCCAGCAGCGAAGAAAGCCTAGCGTCGGGCAATGAGCAGTTCTTC
CDR3 protein: CASSEESLASGNEQFF

clone size: -
D gene: -
V gene: TRBV13
J gene: TRBJ2-1
CDR3 DNA: TGTGCCAGCAGCTCAACCGGGGTCAGTTACAATGAGCAGTTCTTC
CDR3 protein: CASSSTGVSYNEQFF

clone size: few
D gene: -
V gene: TRBV4-2
J gene: TRBJ1-2
CDR3 DNA: TGTGCCAGCAGCCAAGGCGTGATAGCTAACTATGGCTACACCTTC
CDR3 protein: CASSQGVIANYGYTF

clone size: -
D gene: -
V gene: TRBV5-1
J gene: TRBJ2-7
CDR3 DNA: TGCGCCAGCAGCTCCTACCCGGGGACAACCTACGAGCAGTACTTC
CDR3 protein: CASSSYPGTTYEQYF

clone size: -
D gene: -
V gene: TRBV27
J gene: TRBJ1-1
CDR3 DNA: TGTGCCAGCGGACTTCGAGGAGACACTGAAGCTTTCTTT
CDR3 protein: CASGLRGDTEAFF